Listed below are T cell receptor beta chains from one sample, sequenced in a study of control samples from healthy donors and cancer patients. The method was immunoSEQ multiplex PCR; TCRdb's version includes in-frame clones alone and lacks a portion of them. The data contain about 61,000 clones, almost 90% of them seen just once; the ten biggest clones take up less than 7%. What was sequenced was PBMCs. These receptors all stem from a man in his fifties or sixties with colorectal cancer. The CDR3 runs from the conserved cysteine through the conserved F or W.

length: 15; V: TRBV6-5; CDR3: CASRVGDRGYTEAFF
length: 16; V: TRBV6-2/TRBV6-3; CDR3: CASSYGQGRVTTEAFF
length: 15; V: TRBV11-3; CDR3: CASSLVASATGELFF
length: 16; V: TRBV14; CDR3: CASSQEGFPQNTEAFF
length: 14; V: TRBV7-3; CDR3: CASSSPGLAGLQFF
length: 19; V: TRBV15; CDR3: CATSSGWGLAGGSTDTQYF
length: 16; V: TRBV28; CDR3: CASSLAGTGGHYGYTF
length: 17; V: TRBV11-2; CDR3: CASSSTTGTRIAETQYF
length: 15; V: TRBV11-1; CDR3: CASSLPGSPYNEQFF
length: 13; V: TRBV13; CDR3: CASSPRLNTEAFF
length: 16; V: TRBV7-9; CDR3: CASSLGGSGGAYEQYF
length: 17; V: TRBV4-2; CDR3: CASSPDGGSRPNEKLFF
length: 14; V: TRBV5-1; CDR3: CASSLGQGCGELFF
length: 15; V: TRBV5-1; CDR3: CASRETVTTNEKLFF
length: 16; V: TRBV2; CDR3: CASSELAPSSGNTIYF
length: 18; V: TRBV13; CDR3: CASSPYRTSGGASYEQYF
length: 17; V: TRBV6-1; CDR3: CASSDPGLAGPTGELFF
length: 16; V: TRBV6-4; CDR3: CASSDRWDRGNEKLFF
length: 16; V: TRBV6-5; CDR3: CASSYSGRIGQETQYF
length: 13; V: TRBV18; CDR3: CASSPQGNTEAFF
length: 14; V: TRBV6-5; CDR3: CASSYDSLFYGYTF
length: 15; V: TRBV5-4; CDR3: CASSLDRGITDTQYF